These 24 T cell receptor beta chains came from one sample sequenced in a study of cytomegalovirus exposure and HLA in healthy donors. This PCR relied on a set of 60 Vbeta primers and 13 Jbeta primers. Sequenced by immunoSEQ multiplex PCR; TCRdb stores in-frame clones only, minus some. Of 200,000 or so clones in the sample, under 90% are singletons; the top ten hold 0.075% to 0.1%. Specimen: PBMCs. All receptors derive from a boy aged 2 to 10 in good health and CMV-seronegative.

The CDR3 DNA sequence: TGTGCCAGCAGCGTTAGCGGGGGCTCCTACAATGAGCAGTTCTTC. This translates into CASSVSGGSYNEQFF. The chain combines TRBV7-2 with TRBJ2-1, with 9 nucleotides matching TRBD2. The germline V gene has CDR1 SGHTA and CDR2 FQGNSA. V was clipped by 5 bases and J by 0 bases; unmatched bases: 2. The CDR3 covers 15 residues.

CDR3 sequence: CASSLENGDTQYF. Written as DNA, the CDR3 is TGCGCCAGCAGCTTAGAAAACGGGGATACGCAGTATTTT. This chain joins TRBV5-1 and TRBJ2-3; D is ambiguous. Germline V gene lookup returns CDR1 SGHRS and CDR2 YFSETQ. This CDR3 has 13 amino acids. Deletions cut 2 bases from V and 6 bases from J, with 10 bases between. Together with reference TRBV5-1 and TRBJ2-3, the CDR3 gives the full variable domain: KAGVTQTPRYLIKTRGQQVTLSCSPISGHRSVSWYQQTPGQGLQFLFEYFSETQRNKGNFPGRFSGRQFSNSRSEMNVSTLELGDSALYLCASSLENGDTQYFGPGTRLTVL.

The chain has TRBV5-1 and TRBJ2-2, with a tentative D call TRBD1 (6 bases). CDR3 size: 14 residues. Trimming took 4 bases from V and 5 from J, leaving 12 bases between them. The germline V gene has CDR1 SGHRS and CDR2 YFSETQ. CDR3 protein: CASSPPRGTGELFF. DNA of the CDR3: TGCGCCAGCAGCCCCCCTAGGGGGACCGGGGAGCTGTTTTTT. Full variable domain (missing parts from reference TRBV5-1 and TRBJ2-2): KAGVTQTPRYLIKTRGQQVTLSCSPISGHRSVSWYQQTPGQGLQFLFEYFSETQRNKGNFPGRFSGRQFSNSRSEMNVSTLELGDSALYLCASSPPRGTGELFFGEGSRLTVL.

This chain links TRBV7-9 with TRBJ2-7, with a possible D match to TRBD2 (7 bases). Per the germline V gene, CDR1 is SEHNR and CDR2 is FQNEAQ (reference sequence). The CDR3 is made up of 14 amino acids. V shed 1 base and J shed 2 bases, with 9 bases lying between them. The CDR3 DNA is TGTGCCAGCAGCTTAGAGGGGGGGGCCTACGAGCAGTACTTC. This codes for CASSLEGGAYEQYF.

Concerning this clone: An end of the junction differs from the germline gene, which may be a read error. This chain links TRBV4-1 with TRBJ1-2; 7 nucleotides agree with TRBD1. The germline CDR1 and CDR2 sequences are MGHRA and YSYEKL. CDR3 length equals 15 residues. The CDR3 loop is CASRQATDRIYGYTF. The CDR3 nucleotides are TGCGCCAGCAGACAAGCGACGGACAGGATCTATGGCTACACCTTC.

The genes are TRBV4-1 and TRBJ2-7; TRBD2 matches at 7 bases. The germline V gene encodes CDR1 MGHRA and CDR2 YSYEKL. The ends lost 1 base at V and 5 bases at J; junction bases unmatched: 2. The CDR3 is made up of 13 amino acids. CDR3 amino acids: CASSQVRGDEQYF. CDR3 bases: TGCGCCAGCAGCCAAGTTCGGGGGGACGAGCAGTACTTC.

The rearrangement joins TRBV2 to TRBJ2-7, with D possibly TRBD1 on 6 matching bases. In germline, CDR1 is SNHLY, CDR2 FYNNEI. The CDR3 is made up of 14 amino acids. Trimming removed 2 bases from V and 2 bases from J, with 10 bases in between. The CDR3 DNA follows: TGTGCCAGCAGTGAATCGGACAGTACCTACGAGCAGTACTTC. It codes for CASSESDSTYEQYF.

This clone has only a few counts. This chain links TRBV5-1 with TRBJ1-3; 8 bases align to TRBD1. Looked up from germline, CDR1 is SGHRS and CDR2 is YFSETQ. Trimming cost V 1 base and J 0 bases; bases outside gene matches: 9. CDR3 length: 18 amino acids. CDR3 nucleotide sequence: TGCGCCAGCAGCTTGCTACAGGGGGGCTCGTACTCTGGAAACACCATATATTTT. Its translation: CASSLLQGGSYSGNTIYF.

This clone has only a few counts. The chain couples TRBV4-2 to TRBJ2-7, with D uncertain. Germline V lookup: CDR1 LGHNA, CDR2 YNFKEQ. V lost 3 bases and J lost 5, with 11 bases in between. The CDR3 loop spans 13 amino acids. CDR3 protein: CASSQSNGDEQYF. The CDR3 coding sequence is TGTGCCAGCAGCCAGTCAAACGGAGACGAGCAGTACTTC.

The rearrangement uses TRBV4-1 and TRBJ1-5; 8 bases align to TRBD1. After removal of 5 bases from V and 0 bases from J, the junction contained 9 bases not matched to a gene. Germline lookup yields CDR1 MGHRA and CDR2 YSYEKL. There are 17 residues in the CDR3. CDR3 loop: CASSSGTGRYSNQPQHF. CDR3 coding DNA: TGCGCCAGCAGCTCAGGGACAGGCCGCTATAGCAATCAGCCCCAGCATTTT.

CDR3 bases: TGTGCCAGCACCGTCGCAGCGGGGGGGCCGCTGGTGGGGGCCAACGTCCTGACTTTC. It translates to CASTVAAGGPLVGANVLTF. The chain recombines TRBV9 with TRBJ2-6; the match to TRBD2 covers 10 bases. The germline gives CDR1 SGDLS, CDR2 YYNGEE. V dropped 6 bases and J dropped 4; count of bases not matched to a gene: 16. CDR3 length: 19 amino acids.

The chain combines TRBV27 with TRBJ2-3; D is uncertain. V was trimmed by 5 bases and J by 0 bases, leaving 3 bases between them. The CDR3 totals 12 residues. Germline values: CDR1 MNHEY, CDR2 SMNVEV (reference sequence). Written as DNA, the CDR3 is TGTGCCAGCAGTCCTAGCACAGATACGCAGTATTTT. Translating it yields CASSPSTDTQYF.

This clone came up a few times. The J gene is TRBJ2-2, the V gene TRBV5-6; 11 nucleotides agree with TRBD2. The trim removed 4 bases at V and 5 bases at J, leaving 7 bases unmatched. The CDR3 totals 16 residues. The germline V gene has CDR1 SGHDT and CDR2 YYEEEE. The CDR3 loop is CASSRVAGGRTGELFF. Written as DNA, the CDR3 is TGTGCCAGCAGCCGAGTAGCGGGGGGGCGGACCGGGGAGCTGTTTTTT.

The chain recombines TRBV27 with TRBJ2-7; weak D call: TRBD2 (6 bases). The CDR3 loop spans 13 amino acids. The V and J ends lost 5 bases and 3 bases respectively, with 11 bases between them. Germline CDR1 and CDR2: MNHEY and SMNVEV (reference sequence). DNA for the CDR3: TGTGCCAGCAGTCTTAGGGAGGACTACGAGCAGTACTTC. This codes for CASSLREDYEQYF.

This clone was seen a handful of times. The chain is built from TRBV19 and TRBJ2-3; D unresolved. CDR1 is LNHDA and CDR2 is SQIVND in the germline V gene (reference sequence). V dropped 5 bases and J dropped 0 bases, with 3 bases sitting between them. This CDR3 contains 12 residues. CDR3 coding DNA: TGTGCCAGTAGTCCTAGCACAGATACGCAGTATTTT. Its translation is CASSPSTDTQYF. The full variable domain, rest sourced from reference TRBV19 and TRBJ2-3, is DGGITQSPKYLFRKEGQNVTLSCEQNLNHDAMYWYRQDPGQGLRLIYYSQIVNDFQKGDIAEGYSVSREKKESFPLTVTSAQKNPTAFYLCASSPSTDTQYFGPGTRLTVL.

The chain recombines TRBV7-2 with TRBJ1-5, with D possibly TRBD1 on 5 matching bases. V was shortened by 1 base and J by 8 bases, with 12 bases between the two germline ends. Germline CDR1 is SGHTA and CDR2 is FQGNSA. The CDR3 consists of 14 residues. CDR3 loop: CASSLDGRVKPQHF. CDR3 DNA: TGTGCCAGCAGCTTAGACGGCAGGGTGAAGCCCCAGCATTTT. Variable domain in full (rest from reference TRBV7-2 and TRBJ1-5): GAGVSQSPSNKVTEKGKDVELRCDPISGHTALYWYRQSLGQGLEFLIYFQGNSAPDKSGLPSDRFSAERTGGSVSTLTIQRTQQEDSAVYLCASSLDGRVKPQHFGDGTRLSIL.

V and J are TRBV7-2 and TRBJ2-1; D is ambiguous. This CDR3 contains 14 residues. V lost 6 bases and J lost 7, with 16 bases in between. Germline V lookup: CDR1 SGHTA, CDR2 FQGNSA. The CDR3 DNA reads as TGTGCCAGCAGTCCGACCCGGGTCTTGAATGAGCAGTTCTTC. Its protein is CASSPTRVLNEQFF.

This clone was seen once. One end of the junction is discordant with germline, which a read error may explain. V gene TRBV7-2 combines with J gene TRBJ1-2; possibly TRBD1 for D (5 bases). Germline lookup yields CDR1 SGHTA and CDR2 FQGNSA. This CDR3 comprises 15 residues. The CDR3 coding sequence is TGTGCCAGCAGCTTATACGGAGGGGCTAACTATGGCTACGCCTTC. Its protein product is CASSLYGGANYGYAF.

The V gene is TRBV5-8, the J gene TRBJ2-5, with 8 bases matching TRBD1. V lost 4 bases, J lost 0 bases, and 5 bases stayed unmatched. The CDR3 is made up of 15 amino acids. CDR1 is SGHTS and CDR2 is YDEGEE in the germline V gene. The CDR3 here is CASSPRTGYQETQYF. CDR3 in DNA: TGTGCCAGCAGCCCCAGGACAGGGTACCAAGAGACCCAGTACTTC.

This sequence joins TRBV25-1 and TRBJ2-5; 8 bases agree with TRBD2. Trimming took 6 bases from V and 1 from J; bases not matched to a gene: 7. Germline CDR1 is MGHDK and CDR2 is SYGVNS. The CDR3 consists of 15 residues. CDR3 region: CASRGVAGPQETQYF. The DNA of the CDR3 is TGTGCCAGCAGAGGGGTAGCGGGACCCCAAGAGACCCAGTACTTC.

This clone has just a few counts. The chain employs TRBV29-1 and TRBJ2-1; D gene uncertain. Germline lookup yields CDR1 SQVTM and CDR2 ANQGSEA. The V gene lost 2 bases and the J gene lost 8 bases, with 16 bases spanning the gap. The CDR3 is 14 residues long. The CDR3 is CSVESAPWLDEQFF. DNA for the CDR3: TGCAGCGTTGAATCCGCCCCCTGGTTAGATGAGCAGTTCTTC.

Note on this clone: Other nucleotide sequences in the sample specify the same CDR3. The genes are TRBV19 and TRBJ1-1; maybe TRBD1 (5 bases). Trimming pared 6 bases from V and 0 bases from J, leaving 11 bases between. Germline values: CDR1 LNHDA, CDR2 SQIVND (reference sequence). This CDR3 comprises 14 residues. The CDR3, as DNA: TGTGCCAGTAGCAGAGACAGAGTGAACACTGAAGCTTTCTTT. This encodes CASSRDRVNTEAFF.

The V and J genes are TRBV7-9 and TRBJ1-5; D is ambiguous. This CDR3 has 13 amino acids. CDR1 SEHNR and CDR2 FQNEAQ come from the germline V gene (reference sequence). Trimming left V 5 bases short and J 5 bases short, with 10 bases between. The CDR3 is CASSPIADQPQHF. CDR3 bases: TGTGCCAGCAGCCCCATAGCGGATCAGCCCCAGCATTTT.

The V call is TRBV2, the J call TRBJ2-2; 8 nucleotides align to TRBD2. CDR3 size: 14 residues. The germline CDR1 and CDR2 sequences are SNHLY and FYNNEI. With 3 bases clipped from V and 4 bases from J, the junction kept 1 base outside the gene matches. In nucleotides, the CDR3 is TGTGCCAGCAGTGACCTAGCGGGCACCGGGGAGCTGTTTTTT. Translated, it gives CASSDLAGTGELFF.